The 29 T cell receptor beta chains given below trace back to one sample, sequenced in a study of early T cells in non-severe SARS-CoV-2 infection. TCRdb reprocessed the 5' RACE reads via MiXCR and lists one record per CDR3 protein. The sample carries about 84,000 distinct CDR3 sequences, 12% recorded once. Sequencing input: whole blood. These receptors were collected from an adult who was a healthcare worker with PCR-confirmed SARS-CoV-2 infection or an uninfected control (not recorded which).

This clonotype was counted a few times. The chain couples TRBV12-3 or TRBV12-4 to TRBJ1-1; unclear D gene. This CDR3 comprises 14 residues. Trimming removed 3 bases at V and 2 bases at J, with 10 bases between. This chain's CDR3 is CASSLGWSNTEAFF. The CDR3 bases are TGTGCCAGCAGTTTGGGGTGGTCCAACACTGAAGCTTTCTTT.

CDR3 DNA sequence: TGTGCCAGCAGCCCGCGTGCGGGGACTAGCACAGATACGCAGTATTTT. Its protein is CASSPRAGTSTDTQYF. J is TRBJ2-3 and V is TRBV13, with D possibly being TRBD2 (6 bases). Germline CDR1 PRHDT, CDR2 FYEKMQ (reference sequence). V dropped 5 bases and J dropped 0 bases, with 15 bases sitting between them. The CDR3 spans 16 residues.

This clonotype was counted ten times or more. The chain uses TRBV5-1 and TRBJ2-2, with unresolved D. Germline V gene data show CDR1 as SGHRS and CDR2 as YFSETQ. The CDR3 has 13 residues. V shed 0 bases and J shed 4 bases, with 4 bases lying between them. Here the CDR3 DNA reads TGCGCCAGCAGCTTGGTAGGCACCGGGGAGCTGTTTTTT. Amino acid sequence: CASSLVGTGELFF.

This clonotype was observed a handful of times. This chain connects TRBV29-1 to TRBJ2-7; 9 nucleotides match TRBD1. Looked up from germline, CDR1 is SQVTM and CDR2 is ANQGSEA. The CDR3 is made up of 13 amino acids. J gave up 5 bases and V 5 bases, and 7 bases lay outside the gene matches. In nucleotides, the CDR3 is TGCAGCGTTTCGCGGACAGGGGAAAACGAGCAGTACTTC. Translated: CSVSRTGENEQYF.

The table lists this clonotype with a few counts. This chain joins TRBV10-2 and TRBJ2-7; D is undetermined. CDR3 length: 11 amino acids. Trimming shortened V by 6 bases and J by 5 bases, and 8 bases separated the two germline ends. Germline V gene sequence: CDR1 WSHSY, CDR2 SAAADI. As DNA, the CDR3 is TGCGCCAGCAGGACCGGCCACGAGCAGTACTTC. Amino acids: CASRTGHEQYF.

The CDR3 reads CASNREFYSPLHF. The CDR3 nucleotides read TGTGCCAGCAATAGGGAGTTCTATTCACCCCTCCACTTT. The chain joins TRBV12-3 or TRBV12-4 to TRBJ1-6; D call uncertain. V was clipped by 7 bases and J by 8 bases, with 12 bases between them. This CDR3 is built from 13 residues.

This clonotype was observed at least ten times. The V gene is TRBV12-3 or TRBV12-4, the J gene TRBJ2-7; D is possibly TRBD2 (5 bases). This CDR3 is built from 14 residues. Trimming cost V 3 bases and J 4 bases, with 13 bases left between them. The CDR3 protein is CASSLVPREYEQYF. CDR3 nucleotide sequence: TGTGCCAGCAGTTTGGTCCCGAGGGAGTACGAGCAGTACTTC.

This sequence joins TRBV27 and TRBJ1-1; D may be TRBD1 (6 bases). From germline, CDR1 is MNHEY and CDR2 SMNVEV (reference sequence). V gave up 5 bases and J gave up 11 bases, with 12 bases separating them. CDR3 length: 11 amino acids. The CDR3 loop is CASSRGQEAFF. The CDR3 DNA reads TGTGCCAGCAGTAGGGGACAAGAGGCTTTCTTT.

This clonotype was picked up a small number of times. The V call is TRBV20-1, the J call TRBJ1-2, with a possible D match to TRBD1 (6 bases). This CDR3 comprises 16 residues. Per germline, CDR1 DFQATT and CDR2 SNEGSKA (reference sequence). V lost 0 bases, J lost 4 bases, and 18 bases lay in between. The CDR3 nucleotides read TGCAGTGCTAGAGAGGGCGTACGACAGGCCGGCTATGGCTACACCTTC. It translates to CSAREGVRQAGYGYTF.

This clonotype was seen only a few times. The genes are TRBV12-3 or TRBV12-4 and TRBJ2-5, with 7 positions matching TRBD1. This CDR3 has 15 residues. J lost 3 bases, V lost 6 bases, and 10 bases had no gene match. The DNA for the CDR3 is TGTGCCAGCAGCTCGACCCGGGACAGAGAAGAGACCCAGTACTTC. It codes for CASSSTRDREETQYF.

The CDR3: CSVRTGYEQYF. The CDR3 bases are TGCAGCGTTCGAACCGGGTACGAGCAGTACTTC. The chain employs TRBV29-1 and TRBJ2-7; D ambiguous. Per the germline V gene, CDR1 is SQVTM and CDR2 is ANQGSEA. The V gene lost 5 bases and the J gene lost 4 bases, with 9 bases spanning the gap. The CDR3 spans 11 residues.

The chain has TRBV11-2 and TRBJ2-5, with no clear D. Trimming stripped 1 base from V and 1 base from J, with 16 bases between. Germline lookup yields CDR1 SGHAT and CDR2 FQNNGV. The CDR3 spans 17 residues. Here the CDR3 DNA reads TGTGCCAGCAGCTTAGGGGCGAGGTCCTTGGCCCAAGAGACCCAGTACTTC. This codes for CASSLGARSLAQETQYF.

This clonotype was recorded a few times. V and J are TRBV18 and TRBJ1-1; D is unclear. CDR1 and CDR2 (germline): KGHSH, LQKENI. This CDR3 contains 16 residues. Trimming left V 0 bases short and J 1 base short, with 12 bases between. The CDR3 spells CASSPPSRAQNTEAFF. In DNA, the CDR3 is TGTGCCAGCTCACCACCCTCTAGGGCTCAGAACACTGAAGCTTTCTTT.

Remarks on this clonotype: A read error may explain this, as a much larger clone is one base away. The genes are TRBV19 and TRBJ2-1; 11 bases align to TRBD2. The V and J ends lost 4 bases and 7 bases, in that order; junction bases with no gene match: 18. The V gene's germline CDR1 is LNHDA and CDR2 SQIVND (reference sequence). This CDR3 has 19 residues. The CDR3 coding sequence is TGTGCCAGTAGTAACAGTGTACCCACTAGCGGGAGTTTCCGGAATGAGCAGTTCTTC. Its protein is CASSNSVPTSGSFRNEQFF.

V gene TRBV9 combines with J gene TRBJ2-1, with D uncertain. Germline-derived CDR1 and CDR2 are SGDLS and YYNGEE. There are 11 residues in the CDR3. The V end was cut by 3 bases, the J end by 6 bases, with 4 bases between. DNA of the CDR3: TGTGCCAGCAGCGCGGCCAATGAGCAGTTCTTC. Its protein is CASSAANEQFF.

This clonotype was recorded at least ten times. The chain couples TRBV5-1 to TRBJ1-1; D is possibly TRBD1 (5 bases). CDR1 SGHRS and CDR2 YFSETQ come from the germline V gene. The CDR3 runs to 15 residues. V lost 1 base, J lost 1 base, and 11 bases lay in between. The chain's CDR3 is CASSLYGQENTEAFF. The CDR3 region has the DNA TGCGCCAGCAGCTTGTACGGACAAGAGAACACTGAAGCTTTCTTT. Drawing the rest from reference TRBV5-1 and TRBJ1-1, the complete variable domain is KAGVTQTPRYLIKTRGQQVTLSCSPISGHRSVSWYQQTPGQGLQFLFEYFSETQRNKGNFPGRFSGRQFSNSRSEMNVSTLELGDSALYLCASSLYGQENTEAFFGQGTRLTVV.

There are a few counts of this clonotype. CDR3: CASSEGNQIDTQYF. Written as DNA, the CDR3 is TGCGCCAGCAGCGAGGGGAATCAGATAGATACGCAGTATTTT. This chain connects TRBV5-1 to TRBJ2-3, with D perhaps assigned TRBD1 or TRBD2 (5 bases each). The CDR3 has 14 amino acids. Germline assignment: CDR1 SGHRS and CDR2 YFSETQ. V lost 4 bases and J lost 5, with 14 bases in between.

This clonotype was counted at least ten times. The chain couples TRBV29-1 to TRBJ1-2, with D hard to call. This CDR3 contains 13 residues. The ends were cut back, 3 bases at V and 6 bases at J, with 14 bases in the middle. In germline, CDR1 is SQVTM, CDR2 ANQGSEA. CDR3 protein: CSVDIGRTHGYTF. The CDR3, as DNA: TGCAGCGTTGACATCGGTAGGACCCATGGCTACACCTTC.

This clonotype was observed many times. This rearrangement joins TRBV6-2 or TRBV6-3 to TRBJ2-3; TRBD2 matches 11 bases. Germline V gives CDR1 MNHEY, CDR2 SVGEGT. V was clipped by 6 bases and J by 0 bases; unmatched bases: 8. The CDR3 is 17 amino acids. CDR3 nucleotide sequence: TGTGCCAGCAGCCTCACGACTAGCGGGGCTAGCACAGATACGCAGTATTTT. Its translation is CASSLTTSGASTDTQYF.

This clonotype was seen only once. The chain links TRBV7-9 to TRBJ2-3; D gene uncertain. Trimming took 7 bases from V and 4 from J, leaving 12 bases between them. The germline CDR1 and CDR2 sequences are SEHNR and FQNEAQ (reference sequence). The CDR3 has 13 amino acids. The CDR3 DNA reads as TGTGCCAGCAATTCCCGGAGATCAGATACGCAGTATTTT. It specifies CASNSRRSDTQYF.

This sequence joins TRBV12-3 or TRBV12-4 and TRBJ2-2, with unresolved D. V lost 3 bases and J 6 bases, leaving 11 bases between the germline ends. This CDR3 has 14 residues. The DNA for the CDR3 is TGTGCCAGCAGTTTCGACTCTCCCCCCGGGGAGCTGTTTTTT. Translating it yields CASSFDSPPGELFF.

This clonotype has more than one count but fewer than ten. The rearrangement uses TRBV5-1 and TRBJ2-3, with D unclear. Between the trimmed V and J ends, which lost 1 base and 6 bases, there was a span of 15 bases. Per the germline V gene, CDR1 is SGHRS and CDR2 is YFSETQ. The CDR3 is 15 residues long. The CDR3 sequence: CASSLNGPATDTQYF. Written as DNA, the CDR3 is TGCGCCAGCAGCTTGAATGGGCCCGCTACTGATACGCAGTATTTT.

This clonotype showed up just a few times. This chain joins TRBV5-1 and TRBJ2-3, with TRBD1 as a possible D gene (6 bases). The germline CDR1 and CDR2 sequences are SGHRS and YFSETQ. V gave up 4 bases and J gave up 0 bases, with 12 bases separating them. The CDR3 sequence is 15 residues long. The CDR3: CASSDGTPSTDTQYF. For the CDR3, the DNA is TGCGCCAGCAGCGACGGGACACCTAGCACAGATACGCAGTATTTT.

In its sample, this clonotype was seen a few times. The chain's CDR3 is CASSLSPGTSVAEQYF. The CDR3 nucleotides are TGTGCCAGCAGCTTAAGCCCCGGGACTAGCGTTGCCGAGCAGTACTTC. The rearrangement joins TRBV7-6 to TRBJ2-7, with 10 bases identical to TRBD2. Germline loops: CDR1 SGHVS, CDR2 FNYEAQ. V lost 2 bases, J lost 6 bases, and 10 bases stayed unmatched. This CDR3 has 16 amino acids.

V is TRBV7-9 and J is TRBJ2-1; TRBD2 might be the D (5 bases). The germline gives CDR1 SEHNR, CDR2 FQNEAQ (reference sequence). The CDR3 runs to 18 residues. Trimming shortened V by 4 bases and J by 0 bases, and 19 bases separated the two germline ends. This CDR3 reads CASSSPPLLVASYNEQFF. DNA of the CDR3: TGTGCCAGCAGCTCCCCCCCGTTACTAGTCGCCTCCTACAATGAGCAGTTCTTC. Full variable domain (outside the CDR3, taken from reference TRBV7-9 and TRBJ2-1): DTGVSQNPRHKITKRGQNVTFRCDPISEHNRLYWYRQTLGQGPEFLTYFQNEAQLEKSRLLSDRFSAERPKGSFSTLEIQRTEQGDSAMYLCASSSPPLLVASYNEQFFGPGTRLTVL.

This chain uses TRBV18 with TRBJ1-5, with 8 bases matching TRBD1. CDR3 size: 14 residues. Germline CDR1 is KGHSH and CDR2 is LQKENI. V lost 3 bases, J lost 7 bases, and 5 bases stayed unmatched. The CDR3 reads CASSPTGAGQPQHF. CDR3 in DNA: TGTGCCAGCTCACCGACAGGGGCAGGCCAGCCCCAGCATTTT.

This clonotype was recorded at least ten times. V usage is TRBV11-1 and J usage is TRBJ2-1; either TRBD1 or TRBD2 may supply D (5 bases each). Per the germline V gene, CDR1 is SGHAT and CDR2 is FQDESV (reference sequence). Trimming removed 7 bases from V and 2 bases from J, with 15 bases in between. The CDR3 loop spans 15 amino acids. The CDR3 region has the DNA TGTGCCAGCACCCCGGCCGGGACCACCTACAATGAGCAGTTCTTC. It yields the protein CASTPAGTTYNEQFF.

This clonotype was observed many times. The rearrangement joins TRBV28 to TRBJ1-4, with 8 bases aligning to TRBD1. Looked up from germline, CDR1 is MDHEN and CDR2 is SYDVKM. This CDR3 has 19 residues. J gave up 0 bases and V 1 base, and 10 bases lay outside the gene matches. The CDR3 DNA is TGTGCCAGCAGTTTATCGGCCGGACAGGGCTATGCAACTAATGAAAAACTGTTTTTT. Translating it yields CASSLSAGQGYATNEKLFF.

In its sample, this clonotype was seen a few times. The chain joins TRBV20-1 to TRBJ1-6, with a weak D call TRBD1 (5 bases). CDR3 length: 13 amino acids. The germline CDR1 and CDR2 sequences are DFQATT and SNEGSKA (reference sequence). Trimming cost V 6 bases and J 7 bases, with 13 bases left between them. The CDR3 coding sequence is TGCAGTGCCCCTGGACACCAGAATTCACCCCTCCACTTT. It encodes CSAPGHQNSPLHF.